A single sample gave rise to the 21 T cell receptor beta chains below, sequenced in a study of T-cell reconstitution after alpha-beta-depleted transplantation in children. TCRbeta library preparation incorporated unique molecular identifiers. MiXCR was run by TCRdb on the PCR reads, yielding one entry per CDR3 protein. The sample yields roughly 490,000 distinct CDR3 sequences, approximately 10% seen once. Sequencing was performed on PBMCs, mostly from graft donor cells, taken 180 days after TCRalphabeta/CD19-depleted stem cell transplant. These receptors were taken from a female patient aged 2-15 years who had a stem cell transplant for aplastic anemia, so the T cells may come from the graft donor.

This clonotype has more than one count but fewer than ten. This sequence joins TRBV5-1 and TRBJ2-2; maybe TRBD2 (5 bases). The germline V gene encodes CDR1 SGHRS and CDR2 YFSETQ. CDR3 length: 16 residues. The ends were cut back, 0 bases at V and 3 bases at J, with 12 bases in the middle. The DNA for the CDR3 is TGCGCCAGCAGCTTGGAGGCGGGTACGGACACCGGGGAGCTGTTTTTT. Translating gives CASSLEAGTDTGELFF. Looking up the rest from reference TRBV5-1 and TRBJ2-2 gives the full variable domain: KAGVTQTPRYLIKTRGQQVTLSCSPISGHRSVSWYQQTPGQGLQFLFEYFSETQRNKGNFPGRFSGRQFSNSRSEMNVSTLELGDSALYLCASSLEAGTDTGELFFGEGSRLTVL.

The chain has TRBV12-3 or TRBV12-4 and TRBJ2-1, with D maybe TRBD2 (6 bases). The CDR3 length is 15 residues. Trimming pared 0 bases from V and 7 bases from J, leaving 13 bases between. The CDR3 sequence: CASSLASGGGNEQFF. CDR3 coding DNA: TGTGCCAGCAGTTTAGCTAGCGGTGGGGGAAATGAGCAGTTCTTC.

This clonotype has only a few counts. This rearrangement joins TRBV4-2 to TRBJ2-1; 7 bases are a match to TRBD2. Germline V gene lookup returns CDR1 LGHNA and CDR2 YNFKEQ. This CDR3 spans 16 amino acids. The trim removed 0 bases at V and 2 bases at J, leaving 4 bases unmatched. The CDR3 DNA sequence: TGTGCCAGCAGCCAAGAACCTAGCGGCCCCTACAATGAGCAGTTCTTC. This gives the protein CASSQEPSGPYNEQFF.

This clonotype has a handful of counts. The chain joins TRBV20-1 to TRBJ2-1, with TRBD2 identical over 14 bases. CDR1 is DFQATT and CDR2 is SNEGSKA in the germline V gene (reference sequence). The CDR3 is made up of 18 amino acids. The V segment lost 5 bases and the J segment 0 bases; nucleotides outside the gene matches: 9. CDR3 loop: CSAGLAGGPVSSYNEQFF. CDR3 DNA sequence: TGCAGTGCTGGACTAGCGGGAGGCCCCGTTAGCTCCTACAATGAGCAGTTCTTC.

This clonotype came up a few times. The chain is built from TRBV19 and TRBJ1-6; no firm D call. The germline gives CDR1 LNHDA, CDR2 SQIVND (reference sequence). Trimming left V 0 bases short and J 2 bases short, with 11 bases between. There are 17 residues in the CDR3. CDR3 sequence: CASSIDLPAPYNSPLHF. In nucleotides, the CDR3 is TGTGCCAGTAGTATAGACCTGCCGGCACCCTATAATTCACCCCTCCACTTT.

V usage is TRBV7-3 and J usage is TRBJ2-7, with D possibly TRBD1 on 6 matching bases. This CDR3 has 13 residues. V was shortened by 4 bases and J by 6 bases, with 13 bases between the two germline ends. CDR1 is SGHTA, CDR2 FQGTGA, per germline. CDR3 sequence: CASSSRQVPEQYF. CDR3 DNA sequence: TGTGCCAGCAGCTCCCGACAGGTTCCCGAGCAGTACTTC.

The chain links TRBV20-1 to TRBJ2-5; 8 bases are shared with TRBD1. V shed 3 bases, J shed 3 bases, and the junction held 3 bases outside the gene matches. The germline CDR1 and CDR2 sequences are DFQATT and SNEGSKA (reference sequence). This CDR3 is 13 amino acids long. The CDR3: CSASRGLEETQYF. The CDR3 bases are TGCAGTGCTAGCAGGGGGCTCGAAGAGACCCAGTACTTC.

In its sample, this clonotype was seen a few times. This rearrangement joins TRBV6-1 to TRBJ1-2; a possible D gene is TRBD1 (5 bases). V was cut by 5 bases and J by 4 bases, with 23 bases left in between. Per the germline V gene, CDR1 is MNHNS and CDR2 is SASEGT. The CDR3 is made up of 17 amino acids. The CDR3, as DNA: TGTGCCAGCAGTCGAACCAGCCACGCAGAGGACATCTATGGCTACACCTTC. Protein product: CASSRTSHAEDIYGYTF.

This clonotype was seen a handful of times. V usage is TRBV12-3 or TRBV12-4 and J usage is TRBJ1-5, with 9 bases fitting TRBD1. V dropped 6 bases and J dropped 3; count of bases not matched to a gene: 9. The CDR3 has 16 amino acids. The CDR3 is CASSPTGTGYNQPQHF. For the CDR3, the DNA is TGTGCCAGCAGCCCAACCGGGACAGGGTACAATCAGCCCCAGCATTTT.

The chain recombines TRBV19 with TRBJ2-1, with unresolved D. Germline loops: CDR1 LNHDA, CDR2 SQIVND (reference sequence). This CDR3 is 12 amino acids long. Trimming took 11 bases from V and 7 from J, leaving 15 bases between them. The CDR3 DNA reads TGTGCCGCCAGTAGTAACGGTAATGAGCAGTTCTTC. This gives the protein CAASSNGNEQFF.

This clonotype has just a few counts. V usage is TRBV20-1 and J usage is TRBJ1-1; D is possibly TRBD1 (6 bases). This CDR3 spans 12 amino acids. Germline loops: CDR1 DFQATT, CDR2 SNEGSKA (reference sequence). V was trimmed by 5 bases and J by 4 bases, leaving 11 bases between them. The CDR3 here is CSAVQGFTEAFF. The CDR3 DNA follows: TGCAGTGCTGTCCAGGGGTTCACTGAAGCTTTCTTT.

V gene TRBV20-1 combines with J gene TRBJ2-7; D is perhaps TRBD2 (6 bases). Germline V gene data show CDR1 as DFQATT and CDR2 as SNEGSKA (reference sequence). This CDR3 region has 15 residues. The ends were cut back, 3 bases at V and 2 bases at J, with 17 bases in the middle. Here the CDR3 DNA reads TGCAGTGCTAGCGTAGGGACTCCTTCTGCCTACGAGCAGTACTTC. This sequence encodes CSASVGTPSAYEQYF.

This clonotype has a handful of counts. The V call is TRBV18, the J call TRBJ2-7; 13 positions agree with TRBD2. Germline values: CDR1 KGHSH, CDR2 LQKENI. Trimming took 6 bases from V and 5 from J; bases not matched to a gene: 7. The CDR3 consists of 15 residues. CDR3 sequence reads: CASSHGLAGAHEQYF. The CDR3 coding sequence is TGTGCCAGCTCGCACGGACTAGCGGGAGCCCACGAGCAGTACTTC.

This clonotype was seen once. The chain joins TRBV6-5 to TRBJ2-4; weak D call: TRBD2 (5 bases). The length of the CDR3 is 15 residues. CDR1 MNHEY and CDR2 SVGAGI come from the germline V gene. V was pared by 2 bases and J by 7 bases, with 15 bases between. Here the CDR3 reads CASSYMGGGWNIQYF. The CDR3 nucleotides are TGTGCCAGCAGTTACATGGGCGGCGGGTGGAACATTCAGTACTTC.

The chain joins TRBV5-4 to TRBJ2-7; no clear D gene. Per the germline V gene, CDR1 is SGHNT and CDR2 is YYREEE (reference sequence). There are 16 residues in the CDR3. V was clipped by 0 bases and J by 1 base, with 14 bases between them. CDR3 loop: CASSLGGRYKSYEQYF. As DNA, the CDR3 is TGTGCCAGCAGCTTGGGTGGGCGGTATAAATCCTACGAGCAGTACTTC.

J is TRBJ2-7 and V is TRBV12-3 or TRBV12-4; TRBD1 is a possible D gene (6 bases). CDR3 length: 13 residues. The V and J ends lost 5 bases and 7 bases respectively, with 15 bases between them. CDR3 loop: CASSDNRAGEQYV. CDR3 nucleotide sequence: TGTGCCAGCAGTGACAACAGGGCTGGGGAGCAGTACGTC.

The CDR3, as DNA: TGTGCCATCAGTAACGTTGGTAGCGGGTCGATTTCCTACGAGCAGTACTTC. Translating it yields CAISNVGSGSISYEQYF. The chain carries TRBV10-3 and TRBJ2-7; 7 bases agree with TRBD2. Germline V CDR1 and CDR2: ENHRY, SYGVKD. The CDR3 sequence is 17 residues long. Unmatched junction bases numbered 14, after V lost 5 bases and J lost 1 base.

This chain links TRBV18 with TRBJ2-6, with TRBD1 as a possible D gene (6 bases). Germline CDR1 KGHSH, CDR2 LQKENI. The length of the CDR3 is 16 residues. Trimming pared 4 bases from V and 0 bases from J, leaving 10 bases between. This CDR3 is CASSLYRDSGANVLTF. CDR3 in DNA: TGTGCCAGCTCACTGTACAGGGACTCTGGGGCCAACGTCCTGACTTTC.

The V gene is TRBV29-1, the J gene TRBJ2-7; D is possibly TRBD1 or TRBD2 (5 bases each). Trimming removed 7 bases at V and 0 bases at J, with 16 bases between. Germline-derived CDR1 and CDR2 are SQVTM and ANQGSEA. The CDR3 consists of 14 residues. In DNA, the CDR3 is TGCAGCGCCTTAGGGACGTCCAGCTCCTACGAGCAGTACTTC. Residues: CSALGTSSSYEQYF.

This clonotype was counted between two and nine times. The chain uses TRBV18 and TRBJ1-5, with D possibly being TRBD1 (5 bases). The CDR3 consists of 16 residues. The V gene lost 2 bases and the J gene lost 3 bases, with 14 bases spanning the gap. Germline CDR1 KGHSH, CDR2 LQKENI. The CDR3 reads CASSPGQGYPNQPQHF. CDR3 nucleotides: TGTGCCAGCTCACCAGGCCAGGGATACCCCAATCAGCCCCAGCATTTT.

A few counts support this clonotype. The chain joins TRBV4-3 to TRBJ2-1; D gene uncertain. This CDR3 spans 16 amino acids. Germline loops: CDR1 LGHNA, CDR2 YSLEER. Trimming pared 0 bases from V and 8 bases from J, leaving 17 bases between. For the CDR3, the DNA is TGCGCCAGCAGCCAAGATTATAACCTAGATCTCGATGAGCAGTTCTTC. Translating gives CASSQDYNLDLDEQFF.